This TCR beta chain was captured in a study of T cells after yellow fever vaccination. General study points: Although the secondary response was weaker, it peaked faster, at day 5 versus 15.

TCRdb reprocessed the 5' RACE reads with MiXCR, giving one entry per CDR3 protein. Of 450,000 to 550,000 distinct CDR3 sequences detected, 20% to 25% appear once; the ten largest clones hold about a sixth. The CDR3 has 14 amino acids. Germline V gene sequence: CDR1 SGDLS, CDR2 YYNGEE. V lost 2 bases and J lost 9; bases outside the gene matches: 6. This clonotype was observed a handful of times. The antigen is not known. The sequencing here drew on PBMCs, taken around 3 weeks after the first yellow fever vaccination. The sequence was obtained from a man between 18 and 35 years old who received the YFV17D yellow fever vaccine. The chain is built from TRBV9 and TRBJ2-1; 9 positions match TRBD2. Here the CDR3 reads CASSVPAGGREQFF. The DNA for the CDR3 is TGTGCCAGCAGCGTTCCAGCGGGGGGACGTGAGCAGTTCTTC.